This T cell receptor beta chain was identified during a study of T cells in Graves' hyperthyroidism and ophthalmopathy (dated by TCRdb to between 2018 and 2021). In terms of the full investigation: Peripheral blood samples were taken at initial diagnosis, before any treatment was given. TCR V-J signatures able to tell the groups apart were searched for in a discovery cohort of approximately 95 patients, of whom under 45 had Graves' ophthalmopathy and 57 had stable Graves' hyperthyroidism. An independent validation cohort of 18 to 20 hyperthyroidism patients and roughly 16 patients who later progressed to ophthalmopathy tested prospective prediction of ophthalmopathy. For training and testing, the approximately 97 patients in the discovery cohort were randomly divided in a 7:3 ratio. Thyroid tissue and blood T-cell repertoires from several Graves' hyperthyroidism patients were also compared in the study. After sampling, hyperthyroidism patients received methimazole starting at 30 mg daily, and ophthalmopathy patients received high-dose intravenous methylprednisolone. The paper describes TCR Vbeta CDR3 sequencing of 135 peripheral blood samples, made up of about 41 ophthalmopathy patients, roughly 75 hyperthyroidism patients and some 17 progressor patients.

Study-level results and caveats: Most expanded thyroid clonotypes (frequency above 0.001) were also detected in blood, suggesting blood repertoires may reflect thyroid immune responses. During validation, the model predicted progression to ophthalmopathy a median of around six months ahead of onset, with almost 71% sensitivity and less than 85% specificity. No statistical method was used to fix the sample size in advance, and group allocation was not hidden from the investigators. In cross-validation, a model built on a 13 V-J signature told ophthalmopathy apart from stable hyperthyroidism with approximately 90% sensitivity and about 81% specificity, and in testing the same model reached 80%/75%.

The TCR beta CDR3 regions were amplified from RNA transcripts. The TCR CDR3 was subjected to a first round of RT-PCR using the HTBI primer set and the Qiagen OneStep RT-PCR kit. A second multiplex PCR round built the libraries, followed by size selection and purification. The libraries were sequenced on an Illumina HiSeq2000 using paired-end 100 bp reads. Per the original workflow: SOAPnuke was used to process the raw data, throwing out any read that contained adapters or uncalled bases, had a mean Phred below 15, or lacked an exact constant-primer or identifier match. COPE v1.2.5 was used to merge the high-quality paired reads, and each unique nucleotide sequence was defined as a clonotype. Clonotypes were aligned to IMGT TRBV, TRBD and TRBJ reference segments using MiTCR v1.1. Analysis was restricted to V-J combinations with a frequency above 0.0001, which covered roughly 99% of repertoires. The TCS score was defined as the ratio of F50 (clonal expansion) to E x V (chaos), calculated using BLOSUM62-based TCRdist between CDR3 peptides within each V-J. Welch's t-statistics and random forest reduced several hundred V-J features to around 14, which were used in a naive Bayes classifier (R e1071). The public reads were quality trimmed at Q25 with fastp and then assembled into clones with MiXCR by TCRdb, keeping productive beta chains. Rows are unified per CDR3 protein, each entry keeping the most common DNA and genes. What appears here as the V and J calls and clone size reflects TCRdb's work, not the paper's. The sample yields about 290,000 distinct CDR3 sequences; roughly 15% were counted once. Of the sample, 6.5% to 10% falls within the top ten clones.

CDR1 and CDR2, per the germline V gene, are MDHEN and SYDVKM. The CDR3 covers 11 residues, taking in both the cysteine and the phenylalanine. The CDR3 DNA has 33 bases and is translated from base 1. V drops 3 bases and J drops 3 bases, leaving 2 bases in between. Stable Graves' hyperthyroidism was defined as no progression to ophthalmopathy during 18 months of follow-up. Hyperthyroidism patients were aged 18 to 65 years and newly diagnosed, with disease duration of less than 2 months. Exclusion was applied to patients with uncontrolled infections, other autoimmune diseases, pregnancy or lactation. Diagnoses were established on the basis of clinical symptoms, serum thyroxine and TRAb, thyroid ultrasound, and orbital computed tomography. PBMCs were separated from 10 ml of fresh peripheral blood using Ficoll-Paque density gradient centrifugation. Total RNA was extracted with Trizol reagent, and quality was checked on an Agilent 2100 Bioanalyzer.

This clonotype was picked up many times. Its antigen is currently not known. No quality values exist for individual bases; no much larger clone is one base distant. The receptor was isolated from a woman in her forties with Graves' hyperthyroidism. Sequencing input: blood. The receptor chain draws on TRBV28 and TRBJ1-1, with the D gene too uncertain to name. The CDR3 protein is CASSFDTEAFF. The nucleotide sequence reads as follows: TGTGCCAGCAGTTTTGACACTGAAGCTTTCTTT.